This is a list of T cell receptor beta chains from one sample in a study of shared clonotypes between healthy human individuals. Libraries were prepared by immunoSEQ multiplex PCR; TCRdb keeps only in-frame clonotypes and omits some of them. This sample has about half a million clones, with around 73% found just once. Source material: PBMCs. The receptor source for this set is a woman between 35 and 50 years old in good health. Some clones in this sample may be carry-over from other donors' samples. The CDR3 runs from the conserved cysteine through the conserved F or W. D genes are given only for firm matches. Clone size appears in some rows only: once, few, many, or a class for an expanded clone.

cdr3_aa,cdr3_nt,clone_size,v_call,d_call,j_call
CASSLGTFVLTGELFF,TGTGCCAGCAGTTTAGGCACTTTTGTCCTCACCGGGGAGCTGTTTTTT,.,TRBV28,.,TRBJ2-2
CASSALVETQYF,TGTGCCAGCAGCGCGCTGGTCGAGACCCAGTACTTC,.,TRBV14,.,TRBJ2-5
CASRGGQSKTIISDTQYF,TGTGCCAGCAGAGGGGGACAGTCGAAGACTATAATTTCAGATACGCAGTATTTT,.,TRBV7-2,TRBD1,TRBJ2-3
CASSWTGARNTEAFF,TGTGCCAGCAGCTGGACAGGGGCCAGGAACACTGAAGCTTTCTTT,.,TRBV5-5,TRBD1,TRBJ1-1
CASSLPDRPQHF,TGTGCCAGCAGCCTCCCCGACCGGCCCCAGCATTTT,few,TRBV7-9,.,TRBJ1-5
CASTPSGRAGELFF,TGTGCCAGTACTCCTAGCGGGAGGGCCGGGGAGCTGTTTTTT,.,TRBV19,TRBD2,TRBJ2-2
CASSLMGGESEKLFF,TGTGCCAGCAGCTTGATGGGAGGGGAGAGTGAAAAACTGTTTTTT,.,TRBV7-2,.,TRBJ1-4
CASSSPRVWRGQETQYF,TGTGCCAGCAGCTCCCCCCGGGTGTGGCGGGGCCAAGAGACCCAGTACTTC,.,TRBV7-2,.,TRBJ2-5
CSVDGGRTGELFF,TGCAGCGTTGATGGGGGGCGCACCGGGGAGCTGTTTTTT,.,TRBV29-1,.,TRBJ2-2
CASSLDLTAGAYEQYF,TGTGCCAGCAGCTTAGATCTCACAGCGGGAGCCTACGAGCAGTACTTC,.,TRBV11-2,TRBD2,TRBJ2-7
CASSETANTEAFF,TGCGCCAGCAGTGAGACAGCGAACACTGAAGCTTTCTTT,.,TRBV10-2,.,TRBJ1-1
CASSEARTSGYTDTQYF,TGTGCCAGCAGTGAAGCGCGGACTAGCGGTTACACAGATACGCAGTATTTT,.,TRBV6-1,TRBD2,TRBJ2-3
CASSYGNNEQFF,TGCGCCAGCAGCTACGGAAACAATGAGCAGTTCTTC,.,TRBV5-1,.,TRBJ2-1
CASSLQGDQPQHF,TGTGCCAGCAGCTTACAGGGGGATCAGCCCCAGCATTTT,.,TRBV11-1,TRBD1,TRBJ1-5